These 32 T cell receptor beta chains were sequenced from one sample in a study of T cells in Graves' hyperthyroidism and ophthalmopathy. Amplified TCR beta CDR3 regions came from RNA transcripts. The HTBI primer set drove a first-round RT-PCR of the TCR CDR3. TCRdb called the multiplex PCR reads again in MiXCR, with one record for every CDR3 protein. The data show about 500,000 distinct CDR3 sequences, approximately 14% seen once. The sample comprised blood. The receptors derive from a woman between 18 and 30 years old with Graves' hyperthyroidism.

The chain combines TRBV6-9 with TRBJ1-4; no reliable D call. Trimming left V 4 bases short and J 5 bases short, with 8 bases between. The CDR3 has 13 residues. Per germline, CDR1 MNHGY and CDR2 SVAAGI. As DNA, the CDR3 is TGTGCCAGCAGTTTCAGCTTCAATGAAAAACTGTTTTTT. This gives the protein CASSFSFNEKLFF.

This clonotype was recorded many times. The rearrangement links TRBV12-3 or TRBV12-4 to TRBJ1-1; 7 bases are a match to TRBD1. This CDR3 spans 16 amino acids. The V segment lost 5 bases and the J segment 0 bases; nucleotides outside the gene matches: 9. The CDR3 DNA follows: TGTGCCAGCAGTCCCGCCCAGACAGGGATGAACACTGAAGCTTTCTTT. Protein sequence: CASSPAQTGMNTEAFF.

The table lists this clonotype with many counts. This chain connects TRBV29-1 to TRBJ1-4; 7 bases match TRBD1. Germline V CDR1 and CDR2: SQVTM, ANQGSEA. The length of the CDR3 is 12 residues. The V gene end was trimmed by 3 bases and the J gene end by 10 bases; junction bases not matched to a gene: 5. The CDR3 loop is CSVEPGGGKLFF. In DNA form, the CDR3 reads TGCAGCGTTGAGCCAGGGGGGGGAAAACTGTTTTTT.

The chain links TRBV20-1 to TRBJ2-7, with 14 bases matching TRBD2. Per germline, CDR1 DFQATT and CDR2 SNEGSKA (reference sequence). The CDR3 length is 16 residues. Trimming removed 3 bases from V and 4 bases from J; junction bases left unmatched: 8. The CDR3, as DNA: TGCAGTGCTAGCGGACGACTAGCGGGAGGGCCGTACGAGCAGTACGTC. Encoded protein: CSASGRLAGGPYEQYV.

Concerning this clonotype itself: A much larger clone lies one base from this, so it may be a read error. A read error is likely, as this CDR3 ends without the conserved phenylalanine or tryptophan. The CDR3 loop is CASSQTLYTEAFS. CDR3 nucleotide sequence: TGTGCCAGCAGCCAAACCTTGTACACTGAAGCTTTCTCT. The J gene is TRBJ1-1, the V gene TRBV3-1; no clear D gene. Germline assignment: CDR1 LGHDT and CDR2 YNNKEL (reference sequence). CDR3 length equals 13 residues. V was pared by 2 bases and J by 3 bases, with 7 bases between.

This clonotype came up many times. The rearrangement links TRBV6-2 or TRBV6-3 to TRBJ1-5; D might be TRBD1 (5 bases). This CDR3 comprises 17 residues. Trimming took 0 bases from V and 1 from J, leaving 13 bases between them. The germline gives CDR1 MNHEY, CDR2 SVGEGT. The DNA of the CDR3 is TGTGCCAGCAGTTACTCGCAGGGAAAGGGGAGCAATCAGCCCCAGCATTTT. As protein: CASSYSQGKGSNQPQHF.

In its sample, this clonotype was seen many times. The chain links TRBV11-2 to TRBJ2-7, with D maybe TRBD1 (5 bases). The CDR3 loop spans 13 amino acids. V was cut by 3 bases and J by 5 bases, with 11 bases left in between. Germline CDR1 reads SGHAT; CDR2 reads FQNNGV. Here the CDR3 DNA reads TGTGCCAGCAGCTTTACAGGCGCACACGAGCAGTACGTC. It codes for CASSFTGAHEQYV.

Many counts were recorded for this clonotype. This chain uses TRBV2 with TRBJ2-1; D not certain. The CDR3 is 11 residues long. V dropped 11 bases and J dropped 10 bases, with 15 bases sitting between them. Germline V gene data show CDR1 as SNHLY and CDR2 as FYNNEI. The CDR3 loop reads CAAVTVGEQFF. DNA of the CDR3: TGTGCCGCAGTGACGGTCGGGGAGCAGTTCTTC.

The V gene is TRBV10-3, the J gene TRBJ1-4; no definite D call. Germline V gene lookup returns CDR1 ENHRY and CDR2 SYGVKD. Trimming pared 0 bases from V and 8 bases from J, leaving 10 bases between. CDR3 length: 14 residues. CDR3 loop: CAISESISGEKLFF. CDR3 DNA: TGTGCCATCAGTGAGTCTATTTCTGGGGAAAAACTGTTTTTT.

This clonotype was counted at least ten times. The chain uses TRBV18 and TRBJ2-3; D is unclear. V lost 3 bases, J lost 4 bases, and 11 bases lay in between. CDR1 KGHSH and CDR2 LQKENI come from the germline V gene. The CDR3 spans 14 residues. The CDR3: CASSPPSYADTQYF. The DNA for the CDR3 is TGTGCCAGCTCACCCCCCAGCTATGCAGATACGCAGTATTTT.

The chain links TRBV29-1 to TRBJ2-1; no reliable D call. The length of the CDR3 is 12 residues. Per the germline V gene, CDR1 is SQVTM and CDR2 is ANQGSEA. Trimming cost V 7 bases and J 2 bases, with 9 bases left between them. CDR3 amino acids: CSGGYTYNEQFF. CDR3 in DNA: TGCAGCGGCGGTTATACCTACAATGAGCAGTTCTTC.

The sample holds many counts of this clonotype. This CDR3 is CASSLIRGPYEQYF. The DNA of the CDR3 is TGTGCCAGCAGTCTCATCAGGGGTCCCTACGAGCAGTACTTC. The chain has TRBV28 and TRBJ2-7; D might be TRBD1 (6 bases). The germline gives CDR1 MDHEN, CDR2 SYDVKM. This CDR3 is built from 14 residues. V lost 5 bases, J lost 2 bases, and 13 bases lay in between.

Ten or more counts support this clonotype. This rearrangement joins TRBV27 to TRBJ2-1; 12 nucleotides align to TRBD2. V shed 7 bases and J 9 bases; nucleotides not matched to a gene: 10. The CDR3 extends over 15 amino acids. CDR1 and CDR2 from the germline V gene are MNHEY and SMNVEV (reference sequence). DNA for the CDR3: TGTGCCAGCAAACTGGGACTAGCGGGTGGCAGTGAGCAGTTCTTC. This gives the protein CASKLGLAGGSEQFF.

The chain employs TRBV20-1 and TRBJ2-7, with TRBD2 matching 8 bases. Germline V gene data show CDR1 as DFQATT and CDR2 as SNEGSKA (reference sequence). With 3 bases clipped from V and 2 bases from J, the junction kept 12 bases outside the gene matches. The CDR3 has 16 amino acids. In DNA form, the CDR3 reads TGCAGTGCTAGGGGGTCGGCTAGCGGGCGTACCTACGAGCAGTACTTC. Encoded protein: CSARGSASGRTYEQYF.

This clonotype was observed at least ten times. The DNA of the CDR3 is TGCGCCAGCAGCGCGTCCCCGGGACAGAGTGGACCTGGGGCCAACGTCCTGACTTTC. It codes for CASSASPGQSGPGANVLTF. The chain carries TRBV10-1 and TRBJ2-6, with 7 positions matching TRBD1. This CDR3 spans 19 amino acids. The germline CDR1 and CDR2 sequences are WNHNN and SYGVQD (reference sequence). After removal of 6 bases from V and 2 bases from J, the junction contained 16 bases not matched to a gene.

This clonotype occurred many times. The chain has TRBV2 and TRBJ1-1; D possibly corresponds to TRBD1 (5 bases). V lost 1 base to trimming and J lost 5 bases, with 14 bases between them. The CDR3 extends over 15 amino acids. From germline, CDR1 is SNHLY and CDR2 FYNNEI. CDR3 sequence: CASSEGGSPGTEAFF. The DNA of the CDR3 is TGTGCCAGCAGTGAAGGGGGCAGCCCGGGGACTGAAGCTTTCTTT.

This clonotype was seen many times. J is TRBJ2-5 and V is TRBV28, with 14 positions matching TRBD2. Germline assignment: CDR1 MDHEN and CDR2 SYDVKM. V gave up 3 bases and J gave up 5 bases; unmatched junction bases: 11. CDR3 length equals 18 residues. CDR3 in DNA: TGTGCCAGCAGTTTTGAAATTGGACTAGCGGGAGGTTGGGAGACCCAGTACTTC. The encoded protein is CASSFEIGLAGGWETQYF.

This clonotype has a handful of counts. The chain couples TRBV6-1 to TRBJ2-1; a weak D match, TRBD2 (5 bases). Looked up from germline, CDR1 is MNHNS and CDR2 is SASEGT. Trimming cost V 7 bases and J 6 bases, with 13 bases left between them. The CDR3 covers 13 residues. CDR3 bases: TGTGCCAGCACACCTCTAGCTCGCAATGAGCAGTTCTTC. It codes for CASTPLARNEQFF.

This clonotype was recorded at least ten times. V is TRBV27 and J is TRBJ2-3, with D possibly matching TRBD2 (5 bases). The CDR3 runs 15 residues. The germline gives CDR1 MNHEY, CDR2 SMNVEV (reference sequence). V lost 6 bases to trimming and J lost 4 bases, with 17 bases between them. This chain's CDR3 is CASSLSRTSPDTQYF. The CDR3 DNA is TGTGCCAGCAGCCTGAGTCGGACTTCCCCAGATACGCAGTATTTT.

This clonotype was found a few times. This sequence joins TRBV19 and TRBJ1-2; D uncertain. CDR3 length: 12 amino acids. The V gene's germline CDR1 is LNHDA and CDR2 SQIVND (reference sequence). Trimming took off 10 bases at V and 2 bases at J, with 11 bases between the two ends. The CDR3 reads CATMSGNYGYTF. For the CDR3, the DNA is TGTGCCACTATGAGCGGGAACTATGGCTACACCTTC. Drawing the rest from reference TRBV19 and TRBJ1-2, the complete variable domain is DGGITQSPKYLFRKEGQNVTLSCEQNLNHDAMYWYRQDPGQGLRLIYYSQIVNDFQKGDIAEGYSVSREKKESFPLTVTSAQKNPTAFYLCATMSGNYGYTFGSGTRLTVV.

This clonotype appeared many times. Here the CDR3 DNA reads TGTGCCAGCAGCTTAGATGTGGAGGATACGCAGTATTTT. This encodes CASSLDVEDTQYF. The J gene is TRBJ2-3, the V gene TRBV11-2; D remains unclear. Germline V gene lookup returns CDR1 SGHAT and CDR2 FQNNGV. With 0 bases removed from V and 6 bases from J, the gap between germline ends came to 7 bases. The length of the CDR3 is 13 residues.

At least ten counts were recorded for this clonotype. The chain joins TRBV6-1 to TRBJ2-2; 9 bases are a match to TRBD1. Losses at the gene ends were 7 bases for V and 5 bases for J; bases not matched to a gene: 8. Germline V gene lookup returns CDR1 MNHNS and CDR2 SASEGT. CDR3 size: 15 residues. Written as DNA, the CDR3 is TGTGCCAGCACTTCAGGACAGGGGAGGACCGGGGAGCTGTTTTTT. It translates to CASTSGQGRTGELFF.

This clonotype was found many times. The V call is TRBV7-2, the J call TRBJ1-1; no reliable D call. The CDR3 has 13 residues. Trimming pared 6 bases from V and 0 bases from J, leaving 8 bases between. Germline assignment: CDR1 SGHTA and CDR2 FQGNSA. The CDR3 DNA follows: TGTGCCAGCAGACCTGACATGAACACTGAAGCTTTCTTT. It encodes CASRPDMNTEAFF.

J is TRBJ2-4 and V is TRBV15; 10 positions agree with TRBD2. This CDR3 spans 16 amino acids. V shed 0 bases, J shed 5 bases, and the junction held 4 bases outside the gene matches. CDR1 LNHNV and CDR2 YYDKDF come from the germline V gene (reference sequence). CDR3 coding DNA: TGTGCCACCAGCAGAGATCTAGCGGGAGTACAAAACATTCAGTACTTC. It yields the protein CATSRDLAGVQNIQYF.

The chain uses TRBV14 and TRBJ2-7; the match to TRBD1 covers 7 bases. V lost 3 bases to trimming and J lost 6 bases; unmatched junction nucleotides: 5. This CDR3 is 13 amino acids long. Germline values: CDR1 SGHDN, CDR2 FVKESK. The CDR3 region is CASSQMGQTEQYF. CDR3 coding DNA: TGTGCCAGCAGCCAGATGGGACAGACCGAGCAGTACTTC.

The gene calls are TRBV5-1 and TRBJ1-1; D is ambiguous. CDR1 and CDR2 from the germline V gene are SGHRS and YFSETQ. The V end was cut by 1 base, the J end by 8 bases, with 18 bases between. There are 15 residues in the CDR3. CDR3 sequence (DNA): TGCGCCAGCAGCTTGTATTATCCACAAACGGGCGAAGCTTTCTTT. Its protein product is CASSLYYPQTGEAFF.

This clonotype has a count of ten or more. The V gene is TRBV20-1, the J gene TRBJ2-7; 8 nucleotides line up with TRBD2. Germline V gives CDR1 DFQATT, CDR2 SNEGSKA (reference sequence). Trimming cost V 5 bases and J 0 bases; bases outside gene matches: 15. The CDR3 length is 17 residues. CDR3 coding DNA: TGCAGTGCTTTTGGACTAGCAGTTTTTAAGAGCTCCTACGAGCAGTACGTC. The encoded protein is CSAFGLAVFKSSYEQYV.

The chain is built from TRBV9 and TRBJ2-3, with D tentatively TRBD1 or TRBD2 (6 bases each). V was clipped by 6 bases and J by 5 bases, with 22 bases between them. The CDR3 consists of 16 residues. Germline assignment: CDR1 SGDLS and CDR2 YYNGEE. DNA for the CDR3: TGTGCCAGCACTCCCGGGGGCGGAGGGATTGGAGATACGCAGTATTTT. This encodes CASTPGGGGIGDTQYF. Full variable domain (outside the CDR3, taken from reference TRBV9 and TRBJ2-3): DSGVTQTPKHLITATGQRVTLRCSPRSGDLSVYWYQQSLDQGLQFLIQYYNGEERAKGNILERFSAQQFPDLHSELNLSSLELGDSALYFCASTPGGGGIGDTQYFGPGTRLTVL.

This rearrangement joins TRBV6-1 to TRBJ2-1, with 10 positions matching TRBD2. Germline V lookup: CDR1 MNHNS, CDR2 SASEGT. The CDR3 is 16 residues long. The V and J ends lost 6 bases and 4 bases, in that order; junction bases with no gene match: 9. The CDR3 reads CASSPLSGRRYNEQFF. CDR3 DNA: TGTGCCAGCAGCCCCCTTAGCGGGAGGAGATACAATGAGCAGTTCTTC.

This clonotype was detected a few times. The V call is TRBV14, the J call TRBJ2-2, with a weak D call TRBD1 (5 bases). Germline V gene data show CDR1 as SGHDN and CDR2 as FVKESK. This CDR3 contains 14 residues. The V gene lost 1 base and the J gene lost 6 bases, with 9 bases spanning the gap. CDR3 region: CASSQVTVSGELFF. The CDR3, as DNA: TGTGCCAGCAGCCAAGTGACAGTATCCGGGGAGCTGTTTTTT. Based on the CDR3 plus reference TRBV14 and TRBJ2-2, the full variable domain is EAGVTQFPSHSVIEKGQTVTLRCDPISGHDNLYWYRRVMGKEIKFLLHFVKESKQDESGMPNNRFLAERTGGTYSTLKVQPAELEDSGVYFCASSQVTVSGELFFGEGSRLTVL.

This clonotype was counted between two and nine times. Here the CDR3 reads CASSTVRRGNTEAFF. Written as DNA, the CDR3 is TGTGCCAGCAGCACTGTCCGACGGGGGAACACTGAAGCTTTCTTT. The chain employs TRBV7-9 and TRBJ1-1, with D uncertain. V dropped 5 bases and J dropped 1 base, with 14 bases sitting between them. The germline gives CDR1 SEHNR, CDR2 FQNEAQ (reference sequence). CDR3 length equals 15 residues. Full variable domain (rest looked up from reference TRBV7-9 and TRBJ1-1): DTGVSQNPRHKITKRGQNVTFRCDPISEHNRLYWYRQTLGQGPEFLTYFQNEAQLEKSRLLSDRFSAERPKGSFSTLEIQRTEQGDSAMYLCASSTVRRGNTEAFFGQGTRLTVV.

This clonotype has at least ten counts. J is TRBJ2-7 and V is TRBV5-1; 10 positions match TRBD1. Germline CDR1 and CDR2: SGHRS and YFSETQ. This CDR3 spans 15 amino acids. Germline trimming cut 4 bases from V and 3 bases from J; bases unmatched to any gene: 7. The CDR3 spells CASSPGGQGLYEQYF. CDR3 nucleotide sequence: TGCGCCAGCAGCCCCGGGGGACAGGGGCTCTACGAGCAGTACTTC.